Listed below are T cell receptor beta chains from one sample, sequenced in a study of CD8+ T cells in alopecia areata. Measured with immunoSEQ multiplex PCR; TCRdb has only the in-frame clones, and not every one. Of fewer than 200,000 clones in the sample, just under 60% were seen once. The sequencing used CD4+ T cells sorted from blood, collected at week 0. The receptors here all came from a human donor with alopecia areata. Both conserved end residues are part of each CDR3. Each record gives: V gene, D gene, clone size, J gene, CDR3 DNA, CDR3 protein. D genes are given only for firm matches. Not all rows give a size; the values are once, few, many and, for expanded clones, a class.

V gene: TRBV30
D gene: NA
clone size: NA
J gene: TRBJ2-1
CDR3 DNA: TGTGCCTGGAGTGTAGCCTTTGGGTCGTTGGAGCAGTTCTTC
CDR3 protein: CAWSVAFGSLEQFF

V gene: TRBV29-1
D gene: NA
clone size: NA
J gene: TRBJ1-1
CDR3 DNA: TGCAGCGGAAGACAGTTGAACACTGAAGCTTTCTTT
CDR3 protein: CSGRQLNTEAFF

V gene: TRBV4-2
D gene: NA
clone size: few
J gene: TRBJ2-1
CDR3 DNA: TGTGCCAGCAGCCAAGCCGCCGGGATCGACAATGAGCAGTTCTTC
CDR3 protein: CASSQAAGIDNEQFF

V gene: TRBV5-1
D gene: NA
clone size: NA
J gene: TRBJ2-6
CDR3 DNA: TGCGCCAGCAGCTTGGTGGGGAGCTCTGGGGCCAACGTCCTGACTTTC
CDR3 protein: CASSLVGSSGANVLTF

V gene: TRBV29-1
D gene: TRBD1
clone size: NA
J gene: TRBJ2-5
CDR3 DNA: TGCAGCGCAACAGGGGGGCGGCAAGAGACCCAGTACTTC
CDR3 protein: CSATGGRQETQYF

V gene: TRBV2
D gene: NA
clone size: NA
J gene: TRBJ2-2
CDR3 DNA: TGTGCCAGCAGTGCGGACAGGGAGGGGACCGGGGAGCTGTTTTTT
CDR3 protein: CASSADREGTGELFF

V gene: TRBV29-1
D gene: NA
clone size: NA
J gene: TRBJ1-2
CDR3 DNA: TGCAGCGTTCAACCGAGGAACTATGGCTACACCTTC
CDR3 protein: CSVQPRNYGYTF

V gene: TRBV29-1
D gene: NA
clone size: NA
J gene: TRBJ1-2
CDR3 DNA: TGCAGCGTTGATCGGGGGCCTTCCTATGGCTACACCTTC
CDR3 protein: CSVDRGPSYGYTF

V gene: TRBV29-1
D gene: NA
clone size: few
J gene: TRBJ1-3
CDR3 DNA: TGCAGCGTTGTACAGGGTCTATATGGAAACACCATATATTTT
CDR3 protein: CSVVQGLYGNTIYF

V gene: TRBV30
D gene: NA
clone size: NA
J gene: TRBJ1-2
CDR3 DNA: TGTGCCTGGAGTCCGGGGGTACTTAACTATGGCTACACCTTC
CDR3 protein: CAWSPGVLNYGYTF

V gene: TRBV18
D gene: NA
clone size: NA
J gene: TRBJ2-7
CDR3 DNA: TGTGCCAGCTCACTCGCCGGGACGGCCTACGAGCAGTACTTC
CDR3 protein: CASSLAGTAYEQYF

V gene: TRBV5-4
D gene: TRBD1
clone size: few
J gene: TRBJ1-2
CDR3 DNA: TGTGCCAGCAGCCCAGGGGGACACTATGGCTACACCTTC
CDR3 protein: CASSPGGHYGYTF

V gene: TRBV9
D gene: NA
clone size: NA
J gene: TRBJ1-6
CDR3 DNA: TGTGCCAGCAGTCGTGACCAGGGACGGTCTAATTCACCCCTCCACTTT
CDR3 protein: CASSRDQGRSNSPLHF

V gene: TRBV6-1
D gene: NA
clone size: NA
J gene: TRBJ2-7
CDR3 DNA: TGTGCCGCACAAGAACCGGGACAAAACTACGAGCAGTACTTC
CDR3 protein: CAAQEPGQNYEQYF

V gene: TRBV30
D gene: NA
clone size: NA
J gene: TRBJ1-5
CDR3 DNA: TGTGCCTGGAGCGGGGGTCAGACTGATCAGCCCCAGCATTTT
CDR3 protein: CAWSGGQTDQPQHF

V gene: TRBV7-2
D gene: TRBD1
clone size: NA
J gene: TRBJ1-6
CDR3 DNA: TGTGCCAGCAGCTTAGGCCTGGGACAGGGAAGTTCACCCCTCCACTTT
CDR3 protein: CASSLGLGQGSSPLHF

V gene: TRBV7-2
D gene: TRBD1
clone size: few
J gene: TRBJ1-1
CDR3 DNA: TGTGCCAGCAGCTTAAAAGGGGGCGGTGAAGCTTTCTTT
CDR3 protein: CASSLKGGGEAFF

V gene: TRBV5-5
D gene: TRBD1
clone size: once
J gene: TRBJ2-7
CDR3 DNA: TGTGCCAGCAGCTCGAGACAGGGGGGGAGCTCCTACGAGCAGTACTTC
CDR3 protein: CASSSRQGGSSYEQYF

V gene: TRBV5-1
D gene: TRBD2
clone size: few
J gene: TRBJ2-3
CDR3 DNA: TGCGCCAGCAGCTTTAGCGGGGTCACAGATACGCAGTATTTT
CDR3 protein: CASSFSGVTDTQYF

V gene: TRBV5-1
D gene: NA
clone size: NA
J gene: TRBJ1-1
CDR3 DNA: TGCGCCAGCAGCTTGGTCACAGGGTTCACTGAAGCTTTCTTT
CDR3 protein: CASSLVTGFTEAFF

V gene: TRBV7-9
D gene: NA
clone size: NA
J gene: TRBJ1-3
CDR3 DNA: TGTGCCAGCAGCCCGGACAGTGGGAACACCATATATTTT
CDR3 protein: CASSPDSGNTIYF

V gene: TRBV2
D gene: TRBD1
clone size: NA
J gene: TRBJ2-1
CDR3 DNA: TGTGCCAGCATTCCGACAGGGGGTTTCTCCTACAATGAGCAGTTCTTC
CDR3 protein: CASIPTGGFSYNEQFF

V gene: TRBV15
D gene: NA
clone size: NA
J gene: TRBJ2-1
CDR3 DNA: TGTGCCACCAACAGACGCGGGACTCGGAATGAGCAGTTCTTC
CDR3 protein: CATNRRGTRNEQFF